The 25 T cell receptor beta chains below come from one sample, sequenced in a study of response to subunit inactivated influenza vaccine. TCRdb recomputed calls from the RT-PCR reads with MiXCR, one row per CDR3 protein. The sample has hundreds of thousands of distinct CDR3 sequences; roughly 20% are singletons. The sequencing used PBMCs from blood, collected about 19 months after vaccination. These receptors were taken from a man aged 45 to 75 who received an inactivated influenza vaccine.

In its sample, this clonotype was seen a few times. The V call is TRBV20-1, the J call TRBJ2-3; D remains ambiguous. The length of the CDR3 is 15 residues. Trimming took 0 bases from V and 0 from J, leaving 10 bases between them. Per the germline V gene, CDR1 is DFQATT and CDR2 is SNEGSKA (reference sequence). The CDR3 nucleotides read TGCAGTGCTAGAGATAGGCTCCTGAGCACAGATACGCAGTATTTT. Its protein is CSARDRLLSTDTQYF.

The chain is built from TRBV4-3 and TRBJ1-1; D not resolved. CDR1 is LGHNA and CDR2 is YSLEER in the germline V gene. V lost 1 base, J lost 2 bases, and 5 bases lay in between. There are 13 residues in the CDR3. The CDR3 is CASSQGDNTEAFF. CDR3 DNA sequence: TGCGCCAGCAGCCAAGGTGATAACACTGAAGCTTTCTTT.

This clonotype was recorded a few times. The chain employs TRBV2 and TRBJ1-4, with a tentative D call TRBD1 (5 bases). The CDR3 spans 14 residues. The V end lost 2 bases, the J end lost 8 bases, and 12 bases lay between the germline ends. Per germline, CDR1 SNHLY and CDR2 FYNNEI. CDR3 sequence: CASSERRGREKLFF. The CDR3 coding sequence is TGTGCCAGCAGTGAACGGAGGGGCCGGGAAAAACTGTTTTTT. The full variable domain, its missing parts supplied by reference TRBV2 and TRBJ1-4, is EPEVTQTPSHQVTQMGQEVILRCVPISNHLYFYWYRQILGQKVEFLVSFYNNEISEKSEIFDDQFSVERPDGSNFTLKIRSTKLEDSAMYFCASSERRGREKLFFGSGTQLSVL.

In its sample, this clonotype was seen many times. This chain joins TRBV5-6 and TRBJ1-5; a possible D gene is TRBD1 (5 bases). The V end was cut by 4 bases, the J end by 6 bases, with 17 bases between. The germline V gene encodes CDR1 SGHDT and CDR2 YYEEEE. This CDR3 comprises 15 residues. The DNA of the CDR3 is TGTGCCAGCAGCATCCAGGGAGCCCCTGGTCAGCCCCAGCATTTT. Amino acid sequence: CASSIQGAPGQPQHF.

The chain joins TRBV4-3 to TRBJ2-5; a possible D gene is TRBD1 (6 bases). The CDR3 is 15 residues long. Germline lookup yields CDR1 LGHNA and CDR2 YSLEER. V lost 0 bases and J 5 bases, leaving 13 bases between the germline ends. CDR3 amino acids: CASSQDTGTRETQYF. CDR3 DNA sequence: TGCGCCAGCAGCCAAGATACAGGGACCCGGGAGACCCAGTACTTC.

This clonotype was seen only a few times. The J gene is TRBJ1-2, the V gene TRBV5-6; the D is unclear. The CDR3 spans 11 residues. Germline CDR1 SGHDT, CDR2 YYEEEE. With 3 bases removed from V and 2 bases from J, the gap between germline ends came to 2 bases. CDR3 sequence: CASSWNYGYTF. Here the CDR3 DNA reads TGTGCCAGCAGCTGGAACTATGGCTACACCTTC.

This sequence joins TRBV4-1 and TRBJ2-4; D gene ambiguous. Germline assignment: CDR1 MGHRA and CDR2 YSYEKL. This CDR3 contains 13 residues. The V end lost 3 bases, the J end lost 9 bases, and 12 bases lay between the germline ends. CDR3 in DNA: TGCGCCAGCAGCCAGATAGAATTTAGCATTCAGTACTTC. Its translation: CASSQIEFSIQYF.

In this sample, this clonotype turned up once. This rearrangement joins TRBV7-6 to TRBJ2-2; D possibly corresponds to TRBD1 (6 bases). The germline V gene has CDR1 SGHVS and CDR2 FNYEAQ. Trimming left V 3 bases short and J 0 bases short, with 14 bases between. The CDR3 is made up of 17 amino acids. DNA for the CDR3: TGTGCCAGCAGCTTCCCCACCTCAGGGGCGAACACCGGGGAGCTGTTTTTT. Translated, it gives CASSFPTSGANTGELFF.

V and J are TRBV7-2 and TRBJ2-7; D is ambiguous. CDR1 is SGHTA and CDR2 is FQGNSA in the germline V gene. The CDR3 consists of 15 residues. V lost 5 bases and J 1 base, leaving 15 bases between the germline ends. The CDR3 DNA sequence: TGTGCCAGCAGCAGCGTGGTAGATACATCCTACGAGCAGTACTTC. Encoded protein: CASSSVVDTSYEQYF.

In its sample, this clonotype was seen many times. The CDR3 nucleotides read TGTGCCAGCAGCAAAAACAGGGGCGAAAACACCATATATTTT. This translates into CASSKNRGENTIYF. The chain has TRBV7-9 and TRBJ1-3; 7 bases fit TRBD1. The CDR3 covers 14 residues. With 5 bases clipped from V and 6 bases from J, the junction kept 7 bases outside the gene matches. Germline assignment: CDR1 SEHNR and CDR2 FQNEAQ (reference sequence).

The CDR3 here is CSARAHFSSYNEQFF. DNA of the CDR3: TGCAGTGCTAGAGCCCACTTCAGCTCCTACAATGAGCAGTTCTTC. The rearrangement uses TRBV20-1 and TRBJ2-1, with no clear D. CDR3 size: 15 residues. Per germline, CDR1 DFQATT and CDR2 SNEGSKA (reference sequence). Trimming removed 1 base from V and 0 bases from J, with 10 bases in between.

The chain couples TRBV20-1 to TRBJ1-5, with D unresolved. The CDR3 is 14 residues long. The V gene lost 2 bases and the J gene lost 0 bases, with 8 bases spanning the gap. Germline assignment: CDR1 DFQATT and CDR2 SNEGSKA (reference sequence). In DNA form, the CDR3 reads TGCAGTGCTAGACTCGGGTTTAGCAATCAGCCCCAGCATTTT. Protein sequence: CSARLGFSNQPQHF.

The chain uses TRBV30 and TRBJ1-3; TRBD1 matches 7 bases. In germline, CDR1 is GTSNPN, CDR2 SVGIG (reference sequence). The CDR3 runs 18 residues. V was pared by 3 bases and J by 4 bases, with 18 bases of the junction left unmatched. CDR3 nucleotide sequence: TGTGCCTGGAGCGAACCGGGCAGGGGGACCCCGGTGGGAAACACCATATATTTT. Protein: CAWSEPGRGTPVGNTIYF. Full variable domain (missing parts from reference TRBV30 and TRBJ1-3): SQTIHQWPATLVQPVGSPLSLECTVEGTSNPNLYWYRQAAGRGLQLLFYSVGIGQISSEVPQNLSASRPQDRQFILSSKKLLLSDSGFYLCAWSEPGRGTPVGNTIYFGEGSWLTVV.

V gene TRBV7-2 combines with J gene TRBJ2-1, with 10 bases identical to TRBD2. The CDR3 runs to 17 residues. V lost 6 bases to trimming and J lost 1 base; unmatched junction nucleotides: 9. Germline V gene lookup returns CDR1 SGHTA and CDR2 FQGNSA. Here the CDR3 DNA reads TGTGCCAGCAGACTAGGGTTGGGACTAGCGTCCTACAATGAGCAGTTCTTC. Its translation is CASRLGLGLASYNEQFF.

This clonotype occurred a few times. CDR3 loop: CASSPGVRQPQHF. CDR3 sequence (DNA): TGTGCCAGCAGCCCTGGTGTCAGGCAGCCCCAGCATTTT. The chain uses TRBV2 and TRBJ1-5; D not resolved. CDR1 SNHLY and CDR2 FYNNEI come from the germline V gene. The CDR3 is 13 amino acids. Trimming shortened V by 6 bases and J by 7 bases, and 13 bases separated the two germline ends.

The table lists this clonotype with many counts. V gene TRBV20-1 combines with J gene TRBJ1-2; TRBD1 might be the D (5 bases). The V gene's germline CDR1 is DFQATT and CDR2 SNEGSKA (reference sequence). V lost 7 bases and J lost 4, with 16 bases in between. This CDR3 region has 13 residues. The CDR3: CSVSQGDSYGYTF. The CDR3 DNA follows: TGCAGTGTCTCCCAAGGGGATAGCTATGGCTACACCTTC.

This clonotype was found many times. The chain is built from TRBV4-3 and TRBJ1-2; possibly TRBD1 for D (6 bases). Germline-derived CDR1 and CDR2 are LGHNA and YSLEER. Trimming pared 1 base from V and 5 bases from J, leaving 11 bases between. The CDR3 consists of 14 residues. The chain's CDR3 is CASSQVQGYYGYTF. The CDR3 DNA is TGCGCCAGCAGCCAAGTCCAGGGGTATTATGGCTACACCTTC.

This clonotype was detected only a few times. This chain connects TRBV6-5 to TRBJ1-6; perhaps TRBD1 as D (5 bases). Between the trimmed V and J ends, which lost 2 bases and 5 bases, there was a span of 7 bases. This CDR3 is 14 amino acids long. CDR1 and CDR2 (germline): MNHEY, SVGAGI. CDR3 in amino acids: CASSYGGNNSPLHF. The CDR3 DNA sequence: TGTGCCAGCAGTTACGGGGGGAATAATTCACCCCTCCACTTT.

This clonotype occurred a few times. This sequence joins TRBV12-3 or TRBV12-4 and TRBJ1-2; a weak D match, TRBD1 (6 bases). This CDR3 has 12 residues. With 2 bases removed from V and 8 bases from J, the gap between germline ends came to 9 bases. The CDR3 sequence is CASSLSGAGYTF. CDR3 coding DNA: TGTGCCAGCAGTTTATCAGGGGCCGGCTACACCTTC.

The rearrangement links TRBV12-3 or TRBV12-4 to TRBJ1-5, with no clear D. This CDR3 contains 14 residues. Trimming took 5 bases from V and 1 from J, leaving 9 bases between them. The CDR3 region is CASSHRRSNQPQHF. The CDR3 DNA reads TGTGCCAGCAGTCACCGACGGAGCAATCAGCCCCAGCATTTT.

This clonotype was seen a single time. The chain links TRBV29-1 to TRBJ2-1; tentatively, D is TRBD1 (5 bases). The V end was cut by 7 bases, the J end by 1 base, with 8 bases between. The CDR3 length is 12 residues. The germline gives CDR1 SQVTM, CDR2 ANQGSEA. CDR3 loop: CSADSSYNEQFF. Here the CDR3 DNA reads TGCAGCGCTGACAGTTCCTACAATGAGCAGTTCTTC.

This clonotype was counted between two and nine times. The chain uses TRBV29-1 and TRBJ2-2; TRBD2 matches at 8 bases. With V trimmed by 7 bases and J by 4 bases, 8 bases remained unmatched. Germline V lookup: CDR1 SQVTM, CDR2 ANQGSEA. This CDR3 comprises 14 residues. The CDR3: CSAGRTSRTGELFF. The CDR3 nucleotides are TGCAGCGCTGGAAGGACTAGCCGCACCGGGGAGCTGTTTTTT.

This clonotype appeared many times. The chain couples TRBV7-2 to TRBJ1-3; perhaps TRBD1 as D (5 bases). V dropped 3 bases and J dropped 0 bases, with 12 bases sitting between them. Germline V CDR1 and CDR2: SGHTA, FQGNSA. This CDR3 comprises 16 residues. The chain's CDR3 is CASSFLGQGSGNTIYF. For the CDR3, the DNA is TGTGCCAGCAGCTTCCTGGGGCAGGGCTCTGGAAACACCATATATTTT.

This clonotype was seen more than once but under ten times. The J gene is TRBJ1-2, the V gene TRBV3-1; 10 nucleotides line up with TRBD1. CDR1 and CDR2 from the germline V gene are LGHDT and YNNKEL (reference sequence). The CDR3 is made up of 14 amino acids. V trimming: 5 bases; J trimming: 4 bases; junction bases outside the gene matches: 4. The CDR3 loop is CASSAGTGVYGYTF. The CDR3 DNA follows: TGTGCCAGCAGCGCAGGGACAGGGGTCTATGGCTACACCTTC.

This clonotype came up a few times. The CDR3 coding sequence is TGTGCCAGCAGCCGAGGGCGGGTTACTGAAGCTTTCTTT. Protein product: CASSRGRVTEAFF. The chain has TRBV7-2 and TRBJ1-1, with D uncertain. Germline V gives CDR1 SGHTA, CDR2 FQGNSA. With 5 bases removed from V and 5 bases from J, the gap between germline ends came to 12 bases. The CDR3 runs to 13 residues.